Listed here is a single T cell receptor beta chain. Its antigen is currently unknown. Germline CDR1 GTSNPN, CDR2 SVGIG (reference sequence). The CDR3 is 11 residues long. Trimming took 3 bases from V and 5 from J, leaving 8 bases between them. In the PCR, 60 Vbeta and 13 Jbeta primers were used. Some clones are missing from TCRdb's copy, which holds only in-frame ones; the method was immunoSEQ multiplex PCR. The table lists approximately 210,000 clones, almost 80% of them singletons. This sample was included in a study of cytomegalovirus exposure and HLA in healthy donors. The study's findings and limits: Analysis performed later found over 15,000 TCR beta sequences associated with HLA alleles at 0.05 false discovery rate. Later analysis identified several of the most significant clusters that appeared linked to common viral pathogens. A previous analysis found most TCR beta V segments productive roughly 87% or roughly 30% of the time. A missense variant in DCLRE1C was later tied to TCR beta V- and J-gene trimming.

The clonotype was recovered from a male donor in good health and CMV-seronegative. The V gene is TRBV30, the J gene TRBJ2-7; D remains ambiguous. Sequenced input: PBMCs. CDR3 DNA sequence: TGTGCCTGGAGCCCATCCCACGAGCAGTACTTC. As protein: CAWSPSHEQYF. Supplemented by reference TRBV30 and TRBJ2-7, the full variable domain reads SQTIHQWPATLVQPVGSPLSLECTVEGTSNPNLYWYRQAAGRGLQLLFYSVGIGQISSEVPQNLSASRPQDRQFILSSKKLLLSDSGFYLCAWSPSHEQYFGPGTRLTVT.